This T cell receptor beta chain was observed in a study of Graves' ophthalmopathy and Graves' hyperthyroidism. As concerns this clonotype: Its specificity is not known. Mismatch with germline at one junction end may stem from a read error.

Amplified TCR beta CDR3 regions were obtained using RNA transcripts as template. First-round RT-PCR used HTBI primers; second-round multiplex PCR followed. MiXCR was run by TCRdb on the multiplex PCR reads, yielding one entry per CDR3 protein. The profile covers 600,000 to 700,000 distinct CDR3 sequences, with over 40% appearing a single time and around 3% taken by the ten largest. Notes on the study in general: Sensitivity of roughly 88% and specificity of about 77% were achieved when a 13-signature model separated ophthalmopathy from stable hyperthyroidism.

The receptor's source is an adult man with Graves' ophthalmopathy. Sequences were obtained from peripheral blood.

The CDR3 is CASQSRRTDSNQPQHF. DNA for the CDR3: TGTGCCAGCCAGTCCCGGAGGACAGATAGCAATCAGCCCCAGCACTTC. The chain uses TRBV2 and TRBJ2-5, with D tentatively TRBD1 (6 bases). The length of the CDR3 is 16 residues. Germline assignment: CDR1 SNHLY and CDR2 FYNNEI.